This is a list of T cell receptor beta chains from one sample in a study of shared clonotypes between healthy human individuals. Produced via immunoSEQ multiplex PCR; TCRdb's table is partial and in-frame only. The profile shows about 770,000 clones, approximately 72% of them singletons. The material sequenced was memory CD4+ T cells sorted from blood. The origin of the receptors is a young woman in good health. Both conserved end residues are part of each CDR3. Fields, in order: D gene, clone size, V gene, J gene, CDR3 DNA, CDR3 protein. A D gene is named only where the DNA matches it firmly. Clone sizes are given selectively: once, few, many, or a class where the clone is expanded.

d_call: TRBD1; clone_size: -; v_call: TRBV14; j_call: TRBJ2-1; cdr3_nt: TGTGCCAGCAGCCTACGACAGGGGGTGAATGAGCAGTTCTTC; cdr3_aa: CASSLRQGVNEQFF
d_call: -; clone_size: -; v_call: TRBV11-2; j_call: TRBJ1-2; cdr3_nt: TGTGCCAGCACCCTTGGCCCTTATGGCTACACCTTC; cdr3_aa: CASTLGPYGYTF
d_call: TRBD1; clone_size: -; v_call: TRBV7-7; j_call: TRBJ2-5; cdr3_nt: TGTGCCAGCAGCCGAGACAGGGAAGAGACCCAGTACTTC; cdr3_aa: CASSRDREETQYF
d_call: TRBD2; clone_size: -; v_call: TRBV5-1; j_call: TRBJ2-1; cdr3_nt: TGCGCCAGCAGCTTGGTAGCGGGGAACTACAATGAGCAGTTCTTC; cdr3_aa: CASSLVAGNYNEQFF
d_call: -; clone_size: -; v_call: TRBV18; j_call: TRBJ1-1; cdr3_nt: TGTGCCAGCTCACCATTGGAGACAACGTTTAGGGGCACTGAAGCTTTCTTT; cdr3_aa: CASSPLETTFRGTEAFF
d_call: TRBD2; clone_size: many; v_call: TRBV6-4; j_call: TRBJ2-1; cdr3_nt: TGTGCCAGCAGTGACTCGTGGGTAGCGGGCCACAATGAGCAGTTCTTC; cdr3_aa: CASSDSWVAGHNEQFF
d_call: -; clone_size: -; v_call: TRBV29-1; j_call: TRBJ2-5; cdr3_nt: TGCAGCGTGAGGGGGGGAGAGGAGACCCAGTACTTC; cdr3_aa: CSVRGGEETQYF
d_call: -; clone_size: -; v_call: TRBV10-2; j_call: TRBJ1-2; cdr3_nt: TGCGCCAGCAGTGATGGCCTGACTAACTATGGCTACACCTTC; cdr3_aa: CASSDGLTNYGYTF
d_call: TRBD2; clone_size: -; v_call: TRBV28; j_call: TRBJ2-5; cdr3_nt: TGTGCCAGCAGTTTGCTAGCGGTTGGGCAAGAGACCCAGTACTTC; cdr3_aa: CASSLLAVGQETQYF
d_call: TRBD2; clone_size: -; v_call: TRBV13; j_call: TRBJ2-5; cdr3_nt: TGTGCCAGCAGCCGCGGACTAGTTCAAGAGACCCAGTACTTC; cdr3_aa: CASSRGLVQETQYF
d_call: -; clone_size: -; v_call: TRBV5-6; j_call: TRBJ2-3; cdr3_nt: TGTGCCAGCAGCTTGCGGACTACACTAAGGGCAGATACGCAGTATTTT; cdr3_aa: CASSLRTTLRADTQYF
d_call: TRBD2; clone_size: -; v_call: TRBV29-1; j_call: TRBJ2-1; cdr3_nt: TGCAGCGTTGTCCTACTAGCGGGAGTCCAGAGCTCCTACAATGAGCAGTTCTTC; cdr3_aa: CSVVLLAGVQSSYNEQFF
d_call: -; clone_size: -; v_call: TRBV11-2; j_call: TRBJ2-2; cdr3_nt: TGTGCCAGCAGCTTCCTAACGAACACCGGGGAGCTGTTTTTT; cdr3_aa: CASSFLTNTGELFF
d_call: -; clone_size: few; v_call: TRBV28; j_call: TRBJ2-3; cdr3_nt: TGTGCCTTCCGGGACTCCACAGATACGCAGTATTTT; cdr3_aa: CAFRDSTDTQYF
d_call: TRBD2; clone_size: few; v_call: TRBV5-1; j_call: TRBJ2-2; cdr3_nt: TGCGCCAGCAGCTCAGGACTAGTGACCGGGGAGCTGTTTTTT; cdr3_aa: CASSSGLVTGELFF
d_call: -; clone_size: few; v_call: TRBV18; j_call: TRBJ2-2; cdr3_nt: TGTGCCAGCTCAGACCGGACTAGACAGGACACCGGGGAGCTGTTTTTT; cdr3_aa: CASSDRTRQDTGELFF
d_call: -; clone_size: -; v_call: TRBV19; j_call: TRBJ2-7; cdr3_nt: TGTGCCAGTAGTAGGACAGACTACGAGCAGTACTTC; cdr3_aa: CASSRTDYEQYF
d_call: TRBD1; clone_size: -; v_call: TRBV25-1; j_call: TRBJ2-3; cdr3_nt: TGTGCCAGCAGTGAATTCCGACAGGGACCAGATACGCAGTATTTT; cdr3_aa: CASSEFRQGPDTQYF
d_call: TRBD1; clone_size: -; v_call: TRBV5-1; j_call: TRBJ1-4; cdr3_nt: TGCGCCAGCAGCATAGGACAGGGAAATGAAAAACTGTTTTTT; cdr3_aa: CASSIGQGNEKLFF
d_call: TRBD1; clone_size: -; v_call: TRBV28; j_call: TRBJ1-3; cdr3_nt: TGTGCCAGCAGTGGCCGGGACAGGGCTCTAAACACCATATATTTT; cdr3_aa: CASSGRDRALNTIYF
d_call: -; clone_size: -; v_call: TRBV28; j_call: TRBJ1-1; cdr3_nt: TGTGCCACTGGGAGCAGGGTCACTGAAGCTTTCTTT; cdr3_aa: CATGSRVTEAFF
d_call: TRBD2; clone_size: -; v_call: TRBV7-8; j_call: TRBJ2-5; cdr3_nt: TGTGCCAGCAGCGCCCGCCGGGGGGTGGCGGAGACCCAGTACTTC; cdr3_aa: CASSARRGVAETQYF
d_call: -; clone_size: -; v_call: TRBV28; j_call: TRBJ1-5; cdr3_nt: TGTGCCAGCACCATCCCCAATCAGCCCCAGCATTTT; cdr3_aa: CASTIPNQPQHF
d_call: TRBD1; clone_size: -; v_call: TRBV29-1; j_call: TRBJ1-6; cdr3_nt: TGCAGCGTTCTCCTGACAGGGCAAAATTCACCCCTCCACTTT; cdr3_aa: CSVLLTGQNSPLHF
d_call: -; clone_size: -; v_call: TRBV4-2; j_call: TRBJ1-5; cdr3_nt: TGTGCCAGCAGCCAAGACCAAAATCAGCCCCAGCATTTT; cdr3_aa: CASSQDQNQPQHF
d_call: TRBD2; clone_size: -; v_call: TRBV7-7; j_call: TRBJ2-5; cdr3_nt: TGTGCCAGCAGTCCCCGGACTAGCGCCCAAGAGACCCAGTACTTC; cdr3_aa: CASSPRTSAQETQYF
d_call: -; clone_size: -; v_call: TRBV7-8; j_call: TRBJ1-2; cdr3_nt: TGTGCCAGCAGCCCGCGAGACGGTGGCTACACCTTC; cdr3_aa: CASSPRDGGYTF
d_call: -; clone_size: -; v_call: TRBV6-5; j_call: TRBJ2-3; cdr3_nt: TGTGCCACCGTGGACCCAAAACTAGCTGCAGATACGCAGTATTTT; cdr3_aa: CATVDPKLAADTQYF
d_call: TRBD2; clone_size: few; v_call: TRBV29-1; j_call: TRBJ2-1; cdr3_nt: TGCAGCGTGGATGGACTAGCGGGAGGCAATGAGCAGTTCTTC; cdr3_aa: CSVDGLAGGNEQFF
d_call: -; clone_size: few; v_call: TRBV4-2; j_call: TRBJ1-2; cdr3_nt: TGTGCCAGCAGCCAAGGAGATAGCGGCTACACCTTC; cdr3_aa: CASSQGDSGYTF
d_call: -; clone_size: -; v_call: TRBV9; j_call: TRBJ2-2; cdr3_nt: TGTGCCAGCACGTCCCGGGGGAACACCGGGGAGCTGTTTTTT; cdr3_aa: CASTSRGNTGELFF
d_call: -; clone_size: -; v_call: TRBV7-2; j_call: TRBJ1-3; cdr3_nt: TGTGCCAGCAGCTTAGCCCCAGGACCGGGAAACACCATATATTTT; cdr3_aa: CASSLAPGPGNTIYF
d_call: -; clone_size: few; v_call: TRBV25-1; j_call: TRBJ2-7; cdr3_nt: TGTGCCAGCAGTGAAGCGACCTACGAGCAGTACTTC; cdr3_aa: CASSEATYEQYF
d_call: -; clone_size: once; v_call: TRBV19; j_call: TRBJ1-1; cdr3_nt: TGTGCCAGTAGCCTCGACAGGACTTGGGGTGAAGCTTTCTTT; cdr3_aa: CASSLDRTWGEAFF
d_call: -; clone_size: -; v_call: TRBV7-5; j_call: TRBJ2-1; cdr3_nt: TGTGTCAGAAGCTTAGCGGGAAGCTCCTACAATGAGCAGTTCTTC; cdr3_aa: CVRSLAGSSYNEQFF
d_call: -; clone_size: -; v_call: TRBV7-9; j_call: TRBJ1-1; cdr3_nt: TGTGCCAGCAGCTCGTCGCGGGCAGCGATACAGGCTGAAGCTTTCTTT; cdr3_aa: CASSSSRAAIQAEAFF
d_call: -; clone_size: -; v_call: TRBV18; j_call: TRBJ1-1; cdr3_nt: TGTGCCAGCTCACCTGGTGTCCGGGCAACCCTGAACACTGAAGCTTTCTTT; cdr3_aa: CASSPGVRATLNTEAFF
d_call: TRBD1; clone_size: -; v_call: TRBV28; j_call: TRBJ1-2; cdr3_nt: TGTGCCAGCACAATGACCGGGACAGCTAACTATGGCTACACCTTC; cdr3_aa: CASTMTGTANYGYTF
d_call: TRBD2; clone_size: -; v_call: TRBV4-2; j_call: TRBJ2-5; cdr3_nt: TGTGCCAGCAGCCAAGAACGGACTAGCGGGATAGAGCAGTACTTC; cdr3_aa: CASSQERTSGIEQYF
d_call: -; clone_size: -; v_call: TRBV7-4; j_call: TRBJ1-1; cdr3_nt: TGTGCCAGGCTTGCGGTCCCGTCCCCAATCGGGGCTTTCTTT; cdr3_aa: CARLAVPSPIGAFF
d_call: -; clone_size: once; v_call: TRBV19; j_call: TRBJ2-6; cdr3_nt: TGTGCCAGCCAGGTCTCGGAGGCCAACGTCCTGACTTTC; cdr3_aa: CASQVSEANVLTF